Listed below are T cell receptor beta chains from one sample, sequenced in a study of blood T cell repertoires in COVID-19. The table came from immunoSEQ multiplex PCR; TCRdb's copy has only in-frame clones and leaves some out. This sample carries 120,000 or so clones, about four fifths of them seen once, and the ten largest clones take approximately 12%. Sequenced sample: peripheral blood. All receptors derive from a man aged 55-75 years with acute or convalescent COVID-19. The CDR3 runs from the conserved cysteine through the conserved F or W. A D gene is named only where the DNA matches it firmly. Size values are once, few and many counts, or a class for expanded clones, and some rows have none.

clone_size: NA; d_call: NA; j_call: TRBJ2-2; v_call: TRBV5-1; cdr3_nt: TGCGCCAGCAGCTTGCTTGGGCAGGGTGGCACCGGGGAGCTGTTTTTT; cdr3_aa: CASSLLGQGGTGELFF
clone_size: NA; d_call: TRBD2; j_call: TRBJ2-7; v_call: TRBV30; cdr3_nt: TGTGCCTGGACGCGACTAGCGGGAGCTCAGCAGTACTTC; cdr3_aa: CAWTRLAGAQQYF
clone_size: few; d_call: TRBD2; j_call: TRBJ2-7; v_call: TRBV5-1; cdr3_nt: TGCGCCAGCAGCGATCTAGCGGGAGGAGACGAGCAGTACTTC; cdr3_aa: CASSDLAGGDEQYF
clone_size: NA; d_call: NA; j_call: TRBJ2-2; v_call: TRBV24-1; cdr3_nt: TGTGCCACCAGTGAAATAGCGAACACCGGGGAGCTGTTTTTT; cdr3_aa: CATSEIANTGELFF
clone_size: NA; d_call: NA; j_call: TRBJ2-5; v_call: TRBV3-1/TRBV3-2; cdr3_nt: TGTGCCAGCAGCCAAGATTCTGGCGGGAAGACCCAGTACTTC; cdr3_aa: CASSQDSGGKTQYF
clone_size: NA; d_call: TRBD2; j_call: TRBJ2-7; v_call: TRBV27; cdr3_nt: TGTGCCAGCAGCTATGCCGGGCTAGCGGGAGCCTACGAGCAGTACTTC; cdr3_aa: CASSYAGLAGAYEQYF
clone_size: few; d_call: NA; j_call: TRBJ2-7; v_call: TRBV2; cdr3_nt: TGTGCCAGCAGTGAAAGGCAGGGATGGGCGGACGAGCAGTACTTC; cdr3_aa: CASSERQGWADEQYF
clone_size: NA; d_call: TRBD1; j_call: TRBJ2-4; v_call: TRBV15; cdr3_nt: TGTGCCACCAGCAGAGAGGGCAGGGGGCCCAAAAACATTCAGTACTTC; cdr3_aa: CATSREGRGPKNIQYF
clone_size: NA; d_call: TRBD1; j_call: TRBJ1-2; v_call: TRBV6-4; cdr3_nt: TGTGCCAGCAGTGGGGTAAGGGACAGGGGTAACTATGGCTACACCTTC; cdr3_aa: CASSGVRDRGNYGYTF
clone_size: NA; d_call: NA; j_call: TRBJ2-5; v_call: TRBV5-8; cdr3_nt: TGTGCCAGCAGCTTACAGGGTCAAGGGGTGGAGACCCAGTACTTC; cdr3_aa: CASSLQGQGVETQYF
clone_size: NA; d_call: NA; j_call: TRBJ2-7; v_call: TRBV6-5; cdr3_nt: TGTGCCAGCAGTTACCTACAGAACTACGAGCAGTACTTC; cdr3_aa: CASSYLQNYEQYF
clone_size: NA; d_call: TRBD1; j_call: TRBJ2-2; v_call: TRBV6-5; cdr3_nt: TGTGCCAGCAGTTTACAGGGGGCAGGGACCGGGGAGCTGTTTTTT; cdr3_aa: CASSLQGAGTGELFF
clone_size: few; d_call: NA; j_call: TRBJ2-2; v_call: TRBV5-1; cdr3_nt: TGCGCCAGCAGCTTGGGCCCCTTCGGCACCGGGGAGCTGTTTTTT; cdr3_aa: CASSLGPFGTGELFF
clone_size: few; d_call: NA; j_call: TRBJ2-2; v_call: TRBV2; cdr3_nt: TGTGCCAGCAGTGGTCTACTAAACACCGGGGAGCTGTTTTTT; cdr3_aa: CASSGLLNTGELFF
clone_size: NA; d_call: TRBD1; j_call: TRBJ2-2; v_call: TRBV6-6; cdr3_nt: TGTGCCAGCAGTTTAGGGGGCTCAGTGAACACCGGGGAGCTGTTTTTT; cdr3_aa: CASSLGGSVNTGELFF
clone_size: few; d_call: TRBD1; j_call: TRBJ2-5; v_call: TRBV5-1; cdr3_nt: TGCGCCAGCCGGATCCAGGGGGCCCAAGAGACCCAGTACTTC; cdr3_aa: CASRIQGAQETQYF
clone_size: NA; d_call: TRBD1; j_call: TRBJ2-5; v_call: TRBV5-4; cdr3_nt: TGTGCCAGCAGCGGGACAGCCCCGCAGACCCAGTACTTC; cdr3_aa: CASSGTAPQTQYF
clone_size: NA; d_call: TRBD2; j_call: TRBJ2-1; v_call: TRBV18; cdr3_nt: TGTGCCAGCTCACCACGGCCTAGCGGGGACAATGAGCAGTTCTTC; cdr3_aa: CASSPRPSGDNEQFF
clone_size: NA; d_call: NA; j_call: TRBJ1-2; v_call: TRBV19; cdr3_nt: TGTGCCAGTAGTAAGGCCGCGGGGAACTATGGCTACACCTTC; cdr3_aa: CASSKAAGNYGYTF
clone_size: NA; d_call: NA; j_call: TRBJ2-7; v_call: TRBV5-3; cdr3_nt: TGTGCCAGAAGCCCCGACAGGATCCGGGGAAGAAGGTCGAACTACGAGCAGTACTTC; cdr3_aa: CARSPDRIRGRRSNYEQYF
clone_size: NA; d_call: TRBD1; j_call: TRBJ1-2; v_call: TRBV11-2; cdr3_nt: TGTGCCAGCAGCTGGACCACGGGACAGGGAGCGGGCTACACCTTC; cdr3_aa: CASSWTTGQGAGYTF
clone_size: few; d_call: NA; j_call: TRBJ2-1; v_call: TRBV10-3; cdr3_nt: TGTGCCATCATGGCACAGACCTCCTACAATGAGCAGTTCTTC; cdr3_aa: CAIMAQTSYNEQFF
clone_size: NA; d_call: TRBD2; j_call: TRBJ2-1; v_call: TRBV12-5; cdr3_nt: TGTGCTAGTGGTTTGGAACTAGCGGGAGGGCCTTCCTACAATGAGCAGTTCTTC; cdr3_aa: CASGLELAGGPSYNEQFF
clone_size: NA; d_call: TRBD1; j_call: TRBJ1-2; v_call: TRBV9; cdr3_nt: TGTGCCAGCCCGGTCACAGGGGAAAGGTTTAGCTATGGCTACACCTTC; cdr3_aa: CASPVTGERFSYGYTF
clone_size: NA; d_call: NA; j_call: TRBJ2-7; v_call: TRBV12-3/TRBV12-4; cdr3_nt: TGTGCCAGCAGTCCGGGGGCCTACGAGCAGTACTTC; cdr3_aa: CASSPGAYEQYF
clone_size: NA; d_call: TRBD1; j_call: TRBJ1-3; v_call: TRBV4-1; cdr3_nt: TGCGCCAGCGGGCTGAGACTCGGGACAGGGCTGGCTGGAAACACCATATATTTT; cdr3_aa: CASGLRLGTGLAGNTIYF
clone_size: NA; d_call: NA; j_call: TRBJ2-2; v_call: TRBV18; cdr3_nt: TGTGCCAGCTCACCATTCTCGCGGACAACGAACACCGGGGAGCTGTTTTTT; cdr3_aa: CASSPFSRTTNTGELFF
clone_size: NA; d_call: TRBD1; j_call: TRBJ2-4; v_call: TRBV27; cdr3_nt: TGTGCCAGCAGTCCCCGAGGACAGGGGTACAAAAACATTCAGTACTTC; cdr3_aa: CASSPRGQGYKNIQYF
clone_size: NA; d_call: NA; j_call: TRBJ1-5; v_call: TRBV29-1; cdr3_nt: TGCAGCGTTGTGGCAGGGTCGTTGGGCAATCAGCCCCAGCATTTT; cdr3_aa: CSVVAGSLGNQPQHF
clone_size: NA; d_call: NA; j_call: TRBJ2-5; v_call: TRBV9; cdr3_nt: TGTGCCAGCAGCGAGGGGATAGCGGGACAGGAGACCCAGTACTTC; cdr3_aa: CASSEGIAGQETQYF
clone_size: NA; d_call: TRBD2; j_call: TRBJ2-1; v_call: TRBV5-4; cdr3_nt: TGTGCCAGCAGCTTGCCGGGAGGGCCCCACAATGAGCAGTTCTTC; cdr3_aa: CASSLPGGPHNEQFF
clone_size: NA; d_call: NA; j_call: TRBJ2-5; v_call: TRBV18; cdr3_nt: TGTGCCAGCTCACCACCTAGCGGCCAAGAGACCCAGTACTTC; cdr3_aa: CASSPPSGQETQYF
clone_size: NA; d_call: TRBD1; j_call: TRBJ1-2; v_call: TRBV5-1; cdr3_nt: TGCGCCAGCAGCCCGGGACAGGGGGATGGCTACACCTTC; cdr3_aa: CASSPGQGDGYTF
clone_size: few; d_call: TRBD1; j_call: TRBJ1-1; v_call: TRBV19; cdr3_nt: TGTGCCAGTAGTCCCGTGGGTCCCCCGGGACAGGGGGAAGAAACTGAAGCTTTCTTT; cdr3_aa: CASSPVGPPGQGEETEAFF
clone_size: NA; d_call: NA; j_call: TRBJ2-1; v_call: TRBV7-3; cdr3_nt: TGTGCCAGCAGCCCAACCCGGGACTACAATGAGCAGTTCTTC; cdr3_aa: CASSPTRDYNEQFF
clone_size: once; d_call: NA; j_call: TRBJ2-7; v_call: TRBV10-3; cdr3_nt: TGTGCCATCAGCCCCCGGGACAAAGAAGAGCAGTACTTC; cdr3_aa: CAISPRDKEEQYF